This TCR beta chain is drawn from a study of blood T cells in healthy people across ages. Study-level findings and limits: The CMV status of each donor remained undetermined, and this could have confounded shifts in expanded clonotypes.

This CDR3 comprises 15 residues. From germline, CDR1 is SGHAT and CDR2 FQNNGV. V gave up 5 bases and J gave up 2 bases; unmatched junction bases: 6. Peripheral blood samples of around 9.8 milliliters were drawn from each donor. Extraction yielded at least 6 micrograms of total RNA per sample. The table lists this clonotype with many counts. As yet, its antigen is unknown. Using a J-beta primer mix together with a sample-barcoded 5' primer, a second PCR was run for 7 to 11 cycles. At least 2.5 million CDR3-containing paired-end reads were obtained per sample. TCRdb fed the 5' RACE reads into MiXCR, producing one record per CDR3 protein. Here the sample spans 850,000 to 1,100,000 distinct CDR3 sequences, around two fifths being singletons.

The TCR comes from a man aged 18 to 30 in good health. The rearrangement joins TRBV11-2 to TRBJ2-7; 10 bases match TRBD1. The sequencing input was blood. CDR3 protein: CASSQTGGLPYEQYF. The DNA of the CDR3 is TGTGCCAGCAGCCAGACAGGGGGCCTCCCCTACGAGCAGTACTTC. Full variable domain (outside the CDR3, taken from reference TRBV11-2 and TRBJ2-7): EAGVAQSPRYKIIEKRQSVAFWCNPISGHATLYWYQQILGQGPKLLIQFQNNGVVDDSQLPKDRFSAERLKGVDSTLKIQPAKLEDSAVYLCASSQTGGLPYEQYFGPGTRLTVT.